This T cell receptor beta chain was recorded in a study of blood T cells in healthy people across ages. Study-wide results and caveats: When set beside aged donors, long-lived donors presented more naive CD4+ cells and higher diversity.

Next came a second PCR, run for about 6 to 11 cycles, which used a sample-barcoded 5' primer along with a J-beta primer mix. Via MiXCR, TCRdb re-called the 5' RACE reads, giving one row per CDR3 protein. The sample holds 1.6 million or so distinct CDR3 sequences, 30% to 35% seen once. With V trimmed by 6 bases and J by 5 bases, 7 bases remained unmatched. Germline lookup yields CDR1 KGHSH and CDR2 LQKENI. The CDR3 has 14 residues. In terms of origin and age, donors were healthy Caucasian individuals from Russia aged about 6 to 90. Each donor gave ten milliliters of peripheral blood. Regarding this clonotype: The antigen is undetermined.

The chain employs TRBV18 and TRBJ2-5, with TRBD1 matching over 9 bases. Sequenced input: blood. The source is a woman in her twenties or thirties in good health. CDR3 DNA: TGTGCCAGCTCCCCGAGCGGGACAGGGGAGACCCAGTACTTC. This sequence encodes CASSPSGTGETQYF.